These T cell receptor beta chains were read from a single sample in a study of T cell changes during pregnancy in multiple sclerosis. This table comes from immunoSEQ multiplex PCR, and its TCRdb copy is limited to in-frame clones, with some not included. The table has approximately 89,000 clones, around 93% seen once; the top ten hold more than 2%. This specimen was peripheral blood, taken in the third trimester of pregnancy. The receptors derive from a female donor with multiple sclerosis, enrolled in a pregnancy study. CDR3s include the opening cysteine and the closing phenylalanine or tryptophan. D genes are given only for firm matches. Clone size is given for some rows only: seen once, a few or many times, or a class if the clone is expanded.

V	size	D	J	DNA	CDR3
TRBV6-1	-	-	TRBJ1-5	TGTGCCAGCAGTGACCCCAGGGGAAACAATCAGCCCCAGCATTTT	CASSDPRGNNQPQHF
TRBV6-5	-	-	TRBJ1-5	TGTGCCAGCAGTGCACAGGGTCGGCAGCCCCAGCATTTT	CASSAQGRQPQHF
TRBV2	-	-	TRBJ2-7	TGTGCCAGCAGTGGCCCCCGGCTAGGGGCGTACGAGCAGTACTTC	CASSGPRLGAYEQYF
TRBV7-6	-	TRBD2	TRBJ2-3	TGTGCCAGCAGTCACAGCGGGGGGGGCACAGATACGCAGTATTTT	CASSHSGGGTDTQYF
TRBV11-1	-	TRBD2	TRBJ2-5	TGTGCCAGCAGCTTTGGGCTAGCGGTAGAGACCCAGTACTTC	CASSFGLAVETQYF
TRBV29-1	-	-	TRBJ1-5	TGCAGCGTTCGCAGGGGTAACGATCAGCCCCAGCATTTT	CSVRRGNDQPQHF
TRBV11-1	-	-	TRBJ2-2	TGTGCCAGCAGCTTCCTAGCGAGCTCGAACACCGGGGAGCTGTTTTTT	CASSFLASSNTGELFF
TRBV5-5	-	-	TRBJ1-2	TGTGCCAGCAGCTTGGCTCGCGGACTGGAAATAGCGAACTATGGCTACACCTTC	CASSLARGLEIANYGYTF
TRBV11-2	-	-	TRBJ1-1	TGTGCCAGCAGCTTAATAATGAACACTGAAGCTTTCTTT	CASSLIMNTEAFF
TRBV10-3	-	-	TRBJ1-3	TGTGCCATCAGTGGGACACCTTCGGGCACCATATATTTT	CAISGTPSGTIYF
TRBV5-1	-	TRBD2	TRBJ2-2	TGCGCCAGCAGCCTGGGTAGCGGGGCTAACACCGGGGAGCTGTTTTTT	CASSLGSGANTGELFF
TRBV10-3	once	-	TRBJ1-5	TGTGCCATCAGTGCAGCTACTCCTGGCTCCAACAGGGCGAGCAATCAGCCCCAGCATTTT	CAISAATPGSNRASNQPQHF
TRBV7-3	-	TRBD1	TRBJ2-1	TGTGCCAGCAGTTTACAGGGGAAGTCTGAGCAGTTCTTC	CASSLQGKSEQFF